Sequencing of this T cell receptor (beta chain) was carried out in a study of shared clonotypes between healthy human individuals. In the study overall: Plates per donor: three CD4 naive, three CD4 memory, two CD8 naive, one CD8 memory. Notes on the study in general: It was only blood that was sampled, and tissue repertoires likely differ.

Trimming cost V 4 bases and J 0 bases; bases outside gene matches: 2. The CDR3 length is 16 residues. Germline-derived CDR1 and CDR2 are SGHRS and YFSETQ. The table came from immunoSEQ multiplex PCR; TCRdb's copy has only in-frame clones and leaves some out. The table includes about 980,000 clones, less than 85% detected once. In the case of this clone: The antigen is unknown.

All donors qualified as healthy HIV-negative adults and had experienced no recent acute infections or vaccinations. The sample was memory CD4+ T cells sorted from blood. Documented subset: CD45RA-negative fraction. The chain couples TRBV5-1 to TRBJ2-7; 15 nucleotides match TRBD2. This clonotype originated in a man aged 18 to 29 in good health. CDR3 residues: CASSRGLAGGSYEQYF. The CDR3 region has the DNA TGCGCCAGCAGCAGGGGACTAGCGGGGGGCTCCTACGAGCAGTACTTC.